The subject of this entry is one T cell receptor beta chain. What it binds is not known. This sample stems from a study of T cells in Graves' hyperthyroidism and ophthalmopathy. About the research overall: Before any treatment, at initial diagnosis, peripheral blood was collected. Study-wide results and caveats: Most expanded thyroid clonotypes above 0.001 also appeared in blood.

Amplification of TCR beta CDR3 regions used RNA as the template. HTBI primers were employed in a first-round RT-PCR of the TCR CDR3. TCRdb re-analysed the multiplex PCR reads in MiXCR, keeping a single row per CDR3 protein. The table records about 640,000 distinct CDR3 sequences, around 20% of them present only once. A roughly 9.3 ml volume of fresh peripheral blood provided the PBMCs. What was sequenced was blood. The receptor was isolated from a man aged 25 to 40 with Graves' ophthalmopathy.

The DNA for the CDR3 is TGTGCCAGTAGTATCACCACAGGGGAAGAGACCCAGTACTTC. This gives the protein CASSITTGEETQYF. The V gene is TRBV19, the J gene TRBJ2-5; TRBD1 matches at 7 bases. The V segment lost 3 bases and the J segment 3 bases; nucleotides outside the gene matches: 4. Looked up from germline, CDR1 is LNHDA and CDR2 is SQIVND (reference sequence). The CDR3 is 14 residues long.